One sample yielded the 8 T cell receptor beta chains listed below, sequenced in a study of CXCR3-negative and CXCR3-positive naive CD8 T cells. cDNA libraries for TRB were generated by 5' RACE incorporating UMI labels. For each CDR3 protein, TCRdb gives one entry from its re-call of the 5' RACE reads, without DNA. This sample's table has 35,000 to 45,000 distinct CDR3 sequences. The specimen sequenced was naive CXCR3- CD8+ T cells from blood. Subset: CD45RO-CCR7+CD27+CD95- naive CD8+ T cells lacking CXCR3 (TNR3-). The source is a human donor in good health. Some clones in this sample may be carry-over from other donors' samples.

V and J are TRBV29-1 and TRBJ2-7. The CDR3 runs 14 residues. Germline values: CDR1 SQVTM, CDR2 ANQGSEA. The CDR3 protein is CSVEDGVSSYEQYF.

The chain carries TRBV18 and TRBJ2-1; TCRdb's D call, TRBD1, is unchecked because there is no DNA. Per the germline V gene, CDR1 is KGHSH and CDR2 is LQKENI. This CDR3 is built from 17 residues. The CDR3 here is CAPPPSGGGGRSHEQFF.

CDR3 sequence: CASRTSGGFYEQYF. This chain uses TRBV19 with TRBJ2-7; without DNA, the TCRdb call of TRBD2 cannot be checked. CDR3 length: 14 amino acids. Germline V CDR1 and CDR2: LNHDA, SQIVND (reference sequence).

The chain has TRBV3-1 and TRBJ2-3; the D gene TCRdb calls, TRBD1, cannot be checked with no DNA. The germline V gene has CDR1 LGHDT and CDR2 YNNKEL (reference sequence). This CDR3 has 18 amino acids. CDR3 loop: CASSPRPGQGASADTQYF.

V usage is TRBV12-3 or TRBV12-4 and J usage is TRBJ1-3. The CDR3 length is 13 residues. The CDR3 reads CASSLFPGNTIYF.

The chain combines TRBV15 with TRBJ2-2. In germline, CDR1 is LNHNV, CDR2 YYDKDF (reference sequence). This CDR3 spans 11 amino acids. The CDR3: CATSTTGELFF.

The chain has TRBV10-3 and TRBJ1-5; TCRdb picks TRBD1, but there is no DNA to check that call. The CDR3 is made up of 18 amino acids. Germline V gives CDR1 ENHRY, CDR2 SYGVKD. CDR3 loop: CAISELPGDRDSNQPQHF.

The gene calls are TRBV20-1 and TRBJ2-4; the D call from TCRdb, TRBD2, cannot be confirmed without DNA. The CDR3 loop spans 15 amino acids. From germline, CDR1 is DFQATT and CDR2 SNEGSKA (reference sequence). CDR3 residues: CSATTSGVAKNIQYF.